Here is one T cell receptor beta chain with its context. These data come from a study of follicular helper T cells after annual influenza vaccination. Described time point: 2013-2014 season, 7 days after vaccination. Data came from immunoSEQ multiplex PCR; TCRdb stores just in-frame clones and leaves some out. The data contain about 9,900 clones, about 80% of them seen just once; the ten biggest clones take up 0.45% to 0.75%. Sequencing used CXCR5- memory CD4+ T cells sorted from blood, obtained 7 days after influenza vaccination. This clonotype was sampled from an adult who received the influenza vaccine.

The CDR3 protein is CASSLGFGPYGYTF. Written as DNA, the CDR3 is TGTGCCAGCAGTTTAGGGTTCGGGCCCTATGGCTACACCTTC. The chain links TRBV27 to TRBJ1-2; D remains ambiguous. V was pared by 2 bases and J by 4 bases, with 11 bases between. The CDR3 spans 14 residues. Germline CDR1 is MNHEY and CDR2 is SMNVEV (reference sequence).